A single sample gave rise to the 13 T cell receptor beta chains below, sequenced in a study of human T cells and chemical hapten exposure. Time point denoted: pre-sensitization, week 0. As for treatment: therapeutic diphenylcyclopropenone sensitization with weekly scalp DPC. TCRdb ran MiXCR on the RACE reads and lists one entry per CDR3 protein. The data contain more than 80,000 distinct CDR3 sequences, 11% of them singletons. The sample consisted of whole blood, taken in connection with sensitization to the hapten diphenylcyclopropenone (DPC). These receptors were collected from a woman aged 60-70 years with alopecia areata. Some clones in this sample may be carry-over from other donors' samples.

This clonotype appeared many times. The rearrangement uses TRBV20-1 and TRBJ2-7, with TRBD1 identical over 10 bases. CDR1 is DFQATT and CDR2 is SNEGSKA in the germline V gene (reference sequence). V shed 3 bases, J shed 3 bases, and the junction held 2 bases outside the gene matches. The CDR3 is made up of 13 amino acids. CDR3: CSARGQGIYEQYF. DNA for the CDR3: TGCAGTGCTAGGGGACAGGGGATCTACGAGCAGTACTTC.

CDR3 coding DNA: TGTGCCAGCAGCGTAGACCTAGAAATGGCGGATACGCAGTATTTT. Translation gives CASSVDLEMADTQYF. This sequence joins TRBV9 and TRBJ2-3; no definite D call. The germline V gene has CDR1 SGDLS and CDR2 YYNGEE. The germline V and J ends were trimmed by 0 bases and 6 bases, with 14 bases remaining between them. CDR3 length: 15 amino acids. Drawing the rest from reference TRBV9 and TRBJ2-3, the complete variable domain is DSGVTQTPKHLITATGQRVTLRCSPRSGDLSVYWYQQSLDQGLQFLIQYYNGEERAKGNILERFSAQQFPDLHSELNLSSLELGDSALYFCASSVDLEMADTQYFGPGTRLTVL.

This clonotype has a count of ten or more. The chain employs TRBV6-1 and TRBJ2-4; TRBD2 might be the D (5 bases). Germline CDR1 and CDR2: MNHNS and SASEGT. The V end was cut by 6 bases, the J end by 0 bases, with 9 bases between. The CDR3 loop spans 14 amino acids. CDR3 loop: CASSGDLAKNIQYF. CDR3 DNA: TGTGCCAGCAGCGGGGATCTAGCCAAAAACATTCAGTACTTC.

The gene calls are TRBV21-1 and TRBJ2-1; TRBD1 was called by the table and not checked on the DNA. TRBV21-1 is designated a pseudogene. The CDR3 totals 16 residues. CDR3 protein: CASSKVGKGEYNEQFF. The CDR3 DNA is TGTGCCAGCAGCAAAGTCGGCAAGGGGGAATACAATGAGCAGTTCTTC.

The chain carries TRBV5-4 and TRBJ2-1; 13 bases are a match to TRBD2. The V gene's germline CDR1 is SGHNT and CDR2 YYREEE (reference sequence). This CDR3 has 15 residues. The V segment lost 3 bases and the J segment 8 bases; nucleotides outside the gene matches: 5. CDR3 sequence reads: CASSSLAGGRDEQFF. CDR3 bases: TGTGCCAGCAGCTCACTAGCGGGGGGGCGAGATGAGCAGTTCTTC.

This clonotype was seen at least ten times. The genes are TRBV7-9 and TRBJ2-7, with TRBD2 matching 12 bases. V was pared by 5 bases and J by 2 bases, with 4 bases of the junction left unmatched. The CDR3 is 15 residues long. CDR1 SEHNR and CDR2 FQNEAQ come from the germline V gene (reference sequence). CDR3 DNA: TGTGCCAGCAGCCTCCGGACTAGCGGGGCCTACGAGCAGTACTTC. It codes for CASSLRTSGAYEQYF.

This clonotype was counted at least ten times. This chain joins TRBV5-4 and TRBJ2-7; TRBD1 aligns across 9 bases. V was pared by 3 bases and J by 2 bases, with 6 bases of the junction left unmatched. Germline lookup yields CDR1 SGHNT and CDR2 YYREEE (reference sequence). The CDR3 loop spans 15 amino acids. The CDR3 DNA follows: TGTGCCAGCAGCTCCAGGACAGGGGCACCCTACGAGCAGTACTTC. It is translated as CASSSRTGAPYEQYF. Together with reference TRBV5-4 and TRBJ2-7, the CDR3 gives the full variable domain: ETGVTQSPTHLIKTRGQQVTLRCSSQSGHNTVSWYQQALGQGPQFIFQYYREEENGRGNFPPRFSGLQFPNYSSELNVNALELDDSALYLCASSSRTGAPYEQYFGPGTRLTVT.

This clonotype was counted only a few times. V and J are TRBV10-2 and TRBJ2-2; tentatively, D is TRBD1 (5 bases). CDR1 and CDR2 (germline): WSHSY, SAAADI. Trimming removed 8 bases from V and 4 bases from J, with 11 bases in between. The CDR3 runs to 13 residues. The CDR3 reads CASHRQGTGELFF. In DNA form, the CDR3 reads TGCGCCAGCCACCGCCAGGGCACCGGGGAGCTGTTTTTT.

This clonotype was observed a handful of times. This chain links TRBV25-1 with TRBJ2-2; a possible D gene is TRBD2 (6 bases). The CDR3 sequence is 16 residues long. Trimming shortened V by 3 bases and J by 1 base, and 12 bases separated the two germline ends. Germline CDR1 MGHDK, CDR2 SYGVNS. The CDR3 DNA reads as TGTGCCAGCAGTGACATCCAGGGACTGAACACCGGGGAGCTGTTTTTT. Encoded protein: CASSDIQGLNTGELFF.

This clonotype was observed at least ten times. The genes are TRBV11-1 and TRBJ2-1, with D uncertain. V was cut by 1 base and J by 6 bases, with 13 bases left in between. This CDR3 contains 15 residues. Germline values: CDR1 SGHAT, CDR2 FQDESV (reference sequence). CDR3 loop: CASSLGSSATNEQFF. CDR3 in DNA: TGTGCCAGCAGCTTAGGGTCCTCCGCCACCAATGAGCAGTTCTTC.

This clonotype was found many times. This chain links TRBV6-1 with TRBJ1-4; D is uncertain. The CDR3 loop spans 17 amino acids. Trimming cost V 3 bases and J 8 bases, with 22 bases left between them. From germline, CDR1 is MNHNS and CDR2 SASEGT. CDR3 loop: CASSENHRTDLHEKLFF. CDR3 nucleotide sequence: TGTGCCAGCAGTGAGAACCACCGGACGGACCTGCACGAAAAACTGTTTTTT.

In this sample, this clonotype turned up many times. The gene calls are TRBV11-1 and TRBJ2-7; a weak D match, TRBD2 (5 bases). The CDR3 length is 15 residues. The V gene's germline CDR1 is SGHAT and CDR2 FQDESV (reference sequence). Trimming took 0 bases from V and 2 from J, leaving 11 bases between them. This chain's CDR3 is CASSLARAGPYEQYF. The CDR3 DNA follows: TGTGCCAGCAGCTTAGCGCGGGCCGGACCCTACGAGCAGTACTTC. Full variable domain (remainder filled in from reference TRBV11-1 and TRBJ2-7): EAEVAQSPRYKITEKSQAVAFWCDPISGHATLYWYRQILGQGPELLVQFQDESVVDDSQLPKDRFSAERLKGVDSTLKIQPAELGDSAMYLCASSLARAGPYEQYFGPGTRLTVT.

This clonotype came up many times. The genes are TRBV5-1 and TRBJ2-5, with 7 bases matching TRBD2. V gave up 0 bases and J gave up 5 bases; unmatched junction bases: 7. The germline V gene encodes CDR1 SGHRS and CDR2 YFSETQ. This CDR3 is built from 15 residues. DNA of the CDR3: TGCGCCAGCAGCTTGGGAGCGGGGCCTCAGGAGACCCAGTACTTC. Amino acid sequence: CASSLGAGPQETQYF.